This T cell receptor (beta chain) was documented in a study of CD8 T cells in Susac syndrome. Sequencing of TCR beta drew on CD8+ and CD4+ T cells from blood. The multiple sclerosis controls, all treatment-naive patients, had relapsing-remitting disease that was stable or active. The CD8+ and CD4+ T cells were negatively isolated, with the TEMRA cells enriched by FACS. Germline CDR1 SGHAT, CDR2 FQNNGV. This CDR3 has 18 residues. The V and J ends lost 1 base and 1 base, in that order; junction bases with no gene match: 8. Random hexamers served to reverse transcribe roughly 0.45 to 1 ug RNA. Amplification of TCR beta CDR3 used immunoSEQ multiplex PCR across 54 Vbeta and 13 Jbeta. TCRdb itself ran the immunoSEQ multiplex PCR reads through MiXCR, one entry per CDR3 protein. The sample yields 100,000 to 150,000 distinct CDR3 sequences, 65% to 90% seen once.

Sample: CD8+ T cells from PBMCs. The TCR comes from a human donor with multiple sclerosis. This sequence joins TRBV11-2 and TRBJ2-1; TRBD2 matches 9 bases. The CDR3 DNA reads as TGTGCCAGCAGCTTAGCGAGGACTAGCGAATGGTCCTACAATGAGCAGTTCTTC. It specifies CASSLARTSEWSYNEQFF.